The entry that follows covers one TCR beta chain sequence. The antigen is not known. Each bulk PBMC sample had roughly 400 ng DNA loaded. The assay was immunoSEQ multiplex PCR, and TCRdb's table has in-frame clones only and misses some. This table has about 7,000 clones, more than 75% appearing once. These data are taken from a study of blood T cell dynamics during melanoma immunotherapy. Regarding time point: week 3, after first cycle of checkpoint inhibitor. Regarding the study as a whole: Disease-control patients' PBMC repertoires became either more clonal or more diverse at W3. Clones driving repertoire changes may be melanoma-specific or general immune activation.

CDR1 is LNHNV and CDR2 is YYDKDF in the germline V gene (reference sequence). The CDR3 loop spans 16 amino acids. V lost 1 base and J lost 0, with 10 bases in between. This chain connects TRBV15 to TRBJ1-3; D is perhaps TRBD1 (5 bases). The sequences come from blood, collected from a patient treated with checkpoint blockade. The TCR sequence derives from a human donor with melanoma. The CDR3 DNA follows: TGTGCCACCAGCAGAGCGGGACGGTTCTCTGGAAACACCATATATTTT. This translates into CATSRAGRFSGNTIYF.